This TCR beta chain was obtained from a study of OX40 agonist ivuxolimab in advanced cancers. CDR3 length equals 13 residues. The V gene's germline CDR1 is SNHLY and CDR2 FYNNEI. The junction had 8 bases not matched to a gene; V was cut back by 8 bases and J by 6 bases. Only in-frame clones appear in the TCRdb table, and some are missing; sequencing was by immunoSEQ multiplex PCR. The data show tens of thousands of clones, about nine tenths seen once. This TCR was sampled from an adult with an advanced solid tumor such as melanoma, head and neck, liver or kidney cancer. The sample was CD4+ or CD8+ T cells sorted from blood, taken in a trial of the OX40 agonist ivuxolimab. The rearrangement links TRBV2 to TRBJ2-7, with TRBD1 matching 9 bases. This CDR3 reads CASRQGGSREQYF. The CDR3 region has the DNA TGTGCCAGCCGACAGGGGGGATCTCGCGAGCAGTACTTC.